The present T cell receptor (beta chain) was sequenced within a study of untreated major depressive disorder. Data came from immunoSEQ multiplex PCR; TCRdb stores just in-frame clones and leaves some out. This table holds under 20,000 clones, approximately 92% found once. Excluded: major illness, comorbidity, regular medication, drug use, over 100 g alcohol weekly. Germline lookup yields CDR1 MNHNS and CDR2 SASEGT. V was pared by 7 bases and J by 4 bases, with 14 bases between. The CDR3 length is 14 residues. Findings of the study overall: TRBV25-01 and TRBV02-01 followed the flow pattern without significance. Compared with controls, depressed patients showed more TRBV05-01 (Vbeta 5.1) usage in CD4+ T cells.

Of note for this clone: As yet, its antigen is unknown.

This clonotype originated in a woman between 35 and 50 years old with major depressive disorder. The source material was CD4+ T cells from PBMCs. The chain couples TRBV6-1 to TRBJ1-3; tentative D call: TRBD1 (6 bases). The CDR3 bases are TGTGCCAGCAAGATCAGGGGAATCGGAAACACCATATATTTT. Protein sequence: CASKIRGIGNTIYF.